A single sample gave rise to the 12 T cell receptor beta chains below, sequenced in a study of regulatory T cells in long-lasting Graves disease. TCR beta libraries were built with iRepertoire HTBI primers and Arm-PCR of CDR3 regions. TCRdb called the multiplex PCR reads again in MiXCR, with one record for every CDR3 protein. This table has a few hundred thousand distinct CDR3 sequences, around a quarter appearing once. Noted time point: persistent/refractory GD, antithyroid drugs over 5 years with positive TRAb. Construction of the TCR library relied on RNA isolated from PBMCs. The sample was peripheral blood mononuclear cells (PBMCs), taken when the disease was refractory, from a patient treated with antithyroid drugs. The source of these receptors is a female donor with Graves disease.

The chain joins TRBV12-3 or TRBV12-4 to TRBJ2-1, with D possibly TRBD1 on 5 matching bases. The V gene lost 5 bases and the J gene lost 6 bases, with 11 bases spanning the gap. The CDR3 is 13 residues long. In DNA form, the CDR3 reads TGTGCCAGCAGTCCTCGACAGATCAATGAGCAGTTCTTC. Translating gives CASSPRQINEQFF.

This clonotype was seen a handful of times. The CDR3 here is CASSYRLRMVGTERTDTQYF. CDR3 sequence (DNA): TGTGCCAGCAGTTACCGCCTGCGCATGGTAGGGACAGAACGCACAGATACGCAGTATTTT. V usage is TRBV16 and J usage is TRBJ2-3, with 7 bases that match TRBD1. V lost 6 bases and J lost 1; bases outside the gene matches: 22. CDR3 length: 20 residues. In germline, CDR1 is KGHSY, CDR2 FQNENV.

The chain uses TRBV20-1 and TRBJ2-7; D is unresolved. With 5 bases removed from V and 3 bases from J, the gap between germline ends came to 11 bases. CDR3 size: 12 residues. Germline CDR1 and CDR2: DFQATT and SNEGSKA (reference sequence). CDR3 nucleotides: TGCAGTGCTGCCCGAAGAAACTACGAGCAGTACTTC. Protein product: CSAARRNYEQYF.

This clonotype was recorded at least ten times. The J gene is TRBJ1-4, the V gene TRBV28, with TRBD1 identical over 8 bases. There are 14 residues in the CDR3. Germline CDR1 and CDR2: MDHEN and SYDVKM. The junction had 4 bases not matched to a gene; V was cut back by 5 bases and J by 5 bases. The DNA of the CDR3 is TGTGCCAGCAGTCCGGGACAGGTGAATGAAAAACTGTTTTTT. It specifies CASSPGQVNEKLFF.

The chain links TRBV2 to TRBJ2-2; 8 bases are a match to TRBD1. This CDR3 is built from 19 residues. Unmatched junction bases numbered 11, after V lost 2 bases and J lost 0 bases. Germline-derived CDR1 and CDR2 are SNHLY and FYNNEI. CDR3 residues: CASSETPLTGAANTGELFF. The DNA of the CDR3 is TGTGCCAGCAGTGAAACCCCATTGACAGGGGCGGCGAACACCGGGGAGCTGTTTTTT.

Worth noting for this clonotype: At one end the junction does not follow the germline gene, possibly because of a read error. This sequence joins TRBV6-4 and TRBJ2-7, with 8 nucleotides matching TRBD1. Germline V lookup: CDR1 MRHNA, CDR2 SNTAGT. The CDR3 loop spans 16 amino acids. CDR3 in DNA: TGTGCCAGCAGTTACTCTCGGGACAGGAGCTCCTACGAGCAGTACTTC. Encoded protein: CASSYSRDRSSYEQYF.

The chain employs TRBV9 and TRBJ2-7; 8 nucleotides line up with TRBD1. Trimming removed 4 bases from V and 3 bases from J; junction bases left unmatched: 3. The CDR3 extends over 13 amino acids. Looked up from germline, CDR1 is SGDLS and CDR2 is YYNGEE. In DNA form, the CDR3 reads TGTGCCAGCAGCAAAGGACAGGGCTACGAGCAGTACTTC. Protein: CASSKGQGYEQYF.

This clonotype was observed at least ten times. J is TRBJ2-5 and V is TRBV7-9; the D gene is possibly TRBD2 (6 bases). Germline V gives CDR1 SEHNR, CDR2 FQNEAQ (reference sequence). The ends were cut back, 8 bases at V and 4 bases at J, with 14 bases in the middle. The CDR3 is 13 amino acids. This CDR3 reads CASRRGEGETQYF. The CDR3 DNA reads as TGTGCCAGCCGTCGCGGGGAAGGAGAGACCCAGTACTTC.

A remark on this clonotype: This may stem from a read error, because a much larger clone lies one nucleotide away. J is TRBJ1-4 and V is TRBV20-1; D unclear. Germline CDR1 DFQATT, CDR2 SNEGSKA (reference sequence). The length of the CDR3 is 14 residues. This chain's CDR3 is CSAGQPVSNEKPFF. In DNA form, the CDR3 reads TGCAGTGCTGGGCAGCCCGTATCTAATGAAAAACCGTTTTTT.

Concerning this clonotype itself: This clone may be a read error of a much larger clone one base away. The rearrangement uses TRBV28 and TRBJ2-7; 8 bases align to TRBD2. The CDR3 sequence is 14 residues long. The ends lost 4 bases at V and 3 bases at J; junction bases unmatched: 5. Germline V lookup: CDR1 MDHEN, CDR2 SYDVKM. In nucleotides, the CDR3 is TGTGCCAGCAGTTGGGGACTAGTCGTCTACGAGCAGTACTTC. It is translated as CASSWGLVVYEQYF. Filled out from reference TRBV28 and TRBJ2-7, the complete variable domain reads DVKVTQSSRYLVKRTGEKVFLECVQDMDHENMFWYRQDPGLGLRLIYFSYDVKMKEKGDIPEGYSVSREKKERFSLILESASTNQTSMYLCASSWGLVVYEQYFGPGTRLTVT.

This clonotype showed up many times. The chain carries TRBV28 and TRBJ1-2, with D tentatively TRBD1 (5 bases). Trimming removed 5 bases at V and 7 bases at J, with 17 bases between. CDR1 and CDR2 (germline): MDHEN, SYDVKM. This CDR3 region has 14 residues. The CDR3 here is CASSPFLGGVGYTF. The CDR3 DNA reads TGTGCCAGCAGTCCTTTCCTTGGGGGGGTTGGCTACACCTTC.

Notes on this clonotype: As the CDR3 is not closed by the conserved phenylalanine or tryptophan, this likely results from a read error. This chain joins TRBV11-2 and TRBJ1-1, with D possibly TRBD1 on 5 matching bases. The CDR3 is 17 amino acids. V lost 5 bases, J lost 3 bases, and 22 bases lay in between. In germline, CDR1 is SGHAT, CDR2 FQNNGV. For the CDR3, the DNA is TGTGCCAGCAGCCCGGGCCCACGAGGGGCTTTGTACACTGAAGCTTTCCTT. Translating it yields CASSPGPRGALYTEAFL.